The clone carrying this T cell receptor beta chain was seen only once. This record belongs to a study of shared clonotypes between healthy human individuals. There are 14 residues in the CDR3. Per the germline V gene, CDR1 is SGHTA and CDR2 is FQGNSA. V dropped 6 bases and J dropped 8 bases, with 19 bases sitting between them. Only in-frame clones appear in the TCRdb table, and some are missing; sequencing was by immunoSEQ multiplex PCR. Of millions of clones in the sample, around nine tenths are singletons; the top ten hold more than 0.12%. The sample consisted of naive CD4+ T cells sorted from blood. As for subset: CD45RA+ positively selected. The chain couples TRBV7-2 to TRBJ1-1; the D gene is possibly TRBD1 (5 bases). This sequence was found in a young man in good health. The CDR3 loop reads CASSPLGGALEAFF. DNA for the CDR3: TGTGCCAGCAGTCCTCTAGGAGGGGCTCTAGAAGCTTTCTTT.